Listed here is a single TCR beta chain. What it recognizes is unknown. These data are taken from a study of T-cell reconstitution after alpha-beta-depleted transplantation in children. Findings of the study overall: Expanded graft clones numbering several hundred reportedly gave rise to alpha-beta T cells about two months after transplant.

V was clipped by 3 bases and J by 3 bases; unmatched bases: 11. Germline V gives CDR1 MNHEY, CDR2 SVGEGT. The CDR3 covers 17 residues. Unique molecular identifiers were incorporated when the TCRbeta library was constructed. Via MiXCR, TCRdb re-called the PCR reads, giving one row per CDR3 protein. The repertoire holds about 980,000 distinct CDR3 sequences, with about 30% as singletons. Material: PBMCs, mostly from graft donor cells, obtained 360 days after TCRalphabeta/CD19-depleted stem cell transplant. The receptor comes from a boy younger than two who had a stem cell transplant for SCID, so the T cells may come from the graft donor. J is TRBJ2-3 and V is TRBV6-2 or TRBV6-3; 8 bases are a match to TRBD1. Here the CDR3 DNA reads TGTGCCAGCAGTTATTTTTCTGTAACAGGGGGAACAGATACGCAGTATTTT. Amino acids: CASSYFSVTGGTDTQYF.